Each of the 24 T cell receptor beta chains below was sequenced from the same sample in a study of blood T cell repertoires in COVID-19. Generated by immunoSEQ multiplex PCR, the TCRdb table keeps only in-frame clones and is missing some. In the table there are about 170,000 clones, approximately 85% of which are singletons. The sequenced material came from peripheral blood. The receptor set was obtained from an elderly man with COVID-19, enrolled during active disease.

For the CDR3, the DNA is TGTGCCAGCAGCCAAGATACTAGCGGGGGGGCCGTAGATACGCAGTATTTT. Protein sequence: CASSQDTSGGAVDTQYF. The chain employs TRBV3-1 (or the pseudogene TRBV3-2) and TRBJ2-3, with 13 bases that match TRBD2. The length of the CDR3 is 17 residues. The germline gives CDR1 LGHDT, CDR2 YNNKEL (reference sequence). The J segment lost 5 bases and the V segment lost 0 bases, leaving 5 bases of the junction unmatched.

This sequence joins TRBV5-1 and TRBJ2-6, with D tentatively TRBD1 (6 bases). Deletions cut 1 base from V and 0 bases from J, with 14 bases between. CDR1 is SGHRS and CDR2 is YFSETQ in the germline V gene. This CDR3 region has 18 residues. The DNA for the CDR3 is TGCGCCAGCAGCTTGCAACACAGGGCAGTCTCTGGGGCCAACGTCCTGACTTTC. The encoded protein is CASSLQHRAVSGANVLTF. The variable domain in full, with the rest retrieved from reference TRBV5-1 and TRBJ2-6, is KAGVTQTPRYLIKTRGQQVTLSCSPISGHRSVSWYQQTPGQGLQFLFEYFSETQRNKGNFPGRFSGRQFSNSRSEMNVSTLELGDSALYLCASSLQHRAVSGANVLTFGAGSRLTVL.

The genes are TRBV7-2 and TRBJ2-2; 7 nucleotides agree with TRBD1. CDR1 and CDR2 from the germline V gene are SGHTA and FQGNSA. This CDR3 is built from 15 residues. The J segment lost 9 bases and the V segment lost 4 bases, leaving 11 bases of the junction unmatched. Here the CDR3 DNA reads TGTGCCAGCAGCTCCGACAGGGTTCGAACCCGGGAGCTGTTTTTT. Translating it yields CASSSDRVRTRELFF.

This chain connects TRBV5-1 to TRBJ2-1; D is unclear. Germline assignment: CDR1 SGHRS and CDR2 YFSETQ. This CDR3 comprises 11 residues. Between the trimmed V and J ends, which lost 2 bases and 7 bases, there was a span of 4 bases. CDR3 residues: CASSFSNEQFF. CDR3 DNA sequence: TGCGCCAGCAGCTTTTCAAATGAGCAGTTCTTC. The variable domain in full, completed from reference TRBV5-1 and TRBJ2-1, reads KAGVTQTPRYLIKTRGQQVTLSCSPISGHRSVSWYQQTPGQGLQFLFEYFSETQRNKGNFPGRFSGRQFSNSRSEMNVSTLELGDSALYLCASSFSNEQFFGPGTRLTVL.

This chain joins TRBV10-3 and TRBJ1-1; 8 bases align to TRBD1. The CDR3 contains 16 residues. Germline CDR1 reads ENHRY; CDR2 reads SYGVKD. V dropped 9 bases and J dropped 4; count of bases not matched to a gene: 16. In DNA, the CDR3 is TGTGCCATAGCGACAGGGGCCACACGCCCATTCACTGAAGCTTTCTTT. It specifies CAIATGATRPFTEAFF.

J is TRBJ1-2 and V is TRBV7-9; perhaps TRBD1 as D (5 bases). Germline V CDR1 and CDR2: SEHNR, FQNEAQ (reference sequence). The CDR3 contains 14 residues. V lost 6 bases and J 5 bases, leaving 16 bases between the germline ends. CDR3: CASRPQAGIYGYTF. CDR3 bases: TGTGCCAGCAGGCCTCAAGCAGGGATTTATGGCTACACCTTC.

The CDR3 nucleotides read TGTGCCAGCAGGGGGGGAGGGAGCACAGATACGCAGTATTTT. Translation: CASRGGGSTDTQYF. The V call is TRBV2, the J call TRBJ2-3; TRBD2 aligns across 7 bases. Per the germline V gene, CDR1 is SNHLY and CDR2 is FYNNEI. This CDR3 comprises 14 residues. Germline trimming cut 6 bases from V and 0 bases from J; bases unmatched to any gene: 3.

The chain has TRBV7-9 and TRBJ2-3, with no clear D. CDR1 is SEHNR, CDR2 FQNEAQ, per germline (reference sequence). Trimming took off 2 bases at V and 4 bases at J, with 4 bases between the two ends. This CDR3 has 12 residues. CDR3 sequence (DNA): TGTGCCAGCAGCTTATCGGCAGATACGCAGTATTTT. As protein: CASSLSADTQYF.

J is TRBJ2-7 and V is TRBV18, with a weak D call TRBD1 (6 bases). The CDR3 spans 15 residues. The ends were cut back, 6 bases at V and 4 bases at J, with 19 bases in the middle. In germline, CDR1 is KGHSH, CDR2 LQKENI. For the CDR3, the DNA is TGTGCCAGCTCCTCGAGAGGGGGTCGTATATACGAGCAGTACTTC. The encoded protein is CASSSRGGRIYEQYF.

J is TRBJ2-5 and V is TRBV2; the D gene is possibly TRBD1 (5 bases). The length of the CDR3 is 15 residues. Trimming removed 4 bases from V and 5 bases from J, with 17 bases in between. CDR1 is SNHLY and CDR2 is FYNNEI in the germline V gene. The CDR3 region has the DNA TGTGCCAGCAGTGGACAGTTGAGCCCCAGGGAGACCCAGTACTTC. It is translated as CASSGQLSPRETQYF.

The genes are TRBV21-1 and TRBJ1-4; TRBD1, the table's D call, lacks a check against the DNA. TRBV21-1 is a recognized pseudogene. The CDR3 contains 15 residues. The CDR3, as DNA: TGTGCCAGCAGCAAAGGTCACAGGGATATCGGGAAACTGTTTTTT. As protein: CASSKGHRDIGKLFF.

The chain combines TRBV6-5 with TRBJ1-5; the match to TRBD1 covers 7 bases. Germline CDR1 MNHEY, CDR2 SVGAGI. The CDR3 extends over 15 amino acids. The V and J ends lost 4 bases and 7 bases, in that order; junction bases with no gene match: 10. CDR3 sequence reads: CASSFQEGAEQPQHF. The CDR3 nucleotides are TGTGCCAGCAGTTTCCAAGAGGGGGCTGAGCAGCCCCAGCATTTT.

CDR3 bases: TGCGCCAGCAGCCGAACCTCCGGGACTAGTTTTGAGCAGTTCTTC. It codes for CASSRTSGTSFEQFF. The J gene is TRBJ2-1, the V gene TRBV5-1; 8 bases are shared with TRBD2. The CDR3 is 15 amino acids. The germline V gene encodes CDR1 SGHRS and CDR2 YFSETQ. The V gene end was trimmed by 4 bases and the J gene end by 9 bases; junction bases not matched to a gene: 12.

With respect to this clone: Other DNA sequences from this sample encode an identical CDR3 as well. The J gene is TRBJ1-6, the V gene TRBV9; 9 bases map to TRBD1. With V trimmed by 0 bases and J by 10 bases, 5 bases remained unmatched. Per the germline V gene, CDR1 is SGDLS and CDR2 is YYNGEE. The CDR3 has 15 amino acids. The DNA for the CDR3 is TGTGCCAGCAGCGTAGAGGGACAGGGTCGATCACCCCTCCACTTT. Its translation is CASSVEGQGRSPLHF. Combining the CDR3 with reference TRBV9 and TRBJ1-6 gives the whole variable domain DSGVTQTPKHLITATGQRVTLRCSPRSGDLSVYWYQQSLDQGLQFLIQYYNGEERAKGNILERFSAQQFPDLHSELNLSSLELGDSALYFCASSVEGQGRSPLHFGNGTRLTVT.

The sample holds a few counts of this clone. CDR3 residues: CASSYRWLRGGNQPQHF. The CDR3 region has the DNA TGTGCCAGCAGTTACCGATGGCTACGGGGAGGAAATCAGCCCCAGCATTTT. The chain employs TRBV6-2 or TRBV6-3 and TRBJ1-5; D remains unclear. Trimming removed 2 bases at V and 4 bases at J, with 18 bases between. CDR3 length: 17 amino acids. Per the germline V gene, CDR1 is MNHEY and CDR2 is SVGEGT.

The chain joins TRBV7-9 to TRBJ2-3, with D perhaps TRBD1 (6 bases). The V end lost 1 base, the J end lost 2 bases, and 19 bases lay between the germline ends. The CDR3 runs to 18 residues. Germline CDR1 reads SEHNR; CDR2 reads FQNEAQ (reference sequence). The CDR3 protein is CASSLGTGQTRLTDTQYF. The CDR3 nucleotides are TGTGCCAGCAGCTTAGGGACCGGACAGACCCGCCTCACAGATACGCAGTATTTT.

The CDR3 is CASSTGQGNTEAFF. CDR3 DNA sequence: TGTGCCAGCAGCACCGGACAGGGGAACACTGAAGCTTTCTTT. The chain joins TRBV13 to TRBJ1-1, with 8 bases fitting TRBD1. CDR3 length: 14 residues. After removal of 5 bases from V and 1 base from J, the junction contained 3 bases not matched to a gene. Germline V lookup: CDR1 PRHDT, CDR2 FYEKMQ (reference sequence).

The chain couples TRBV18 to TRBJ1-1; TRBD1 aligns across 9 bases. Germline CDR1 reads KGHSH; CDR2 reads LQKENI. V lost 3 bases and J lost 4; bases outside the gene matches: 6. This CDR3 spans 15 amino acids. The CDR3 bases are TGTGCCAGCTCACCCGGGACAGGGATGAGCACTGAAGCTTTCTTT. It is translated as CASSPGTGMSTEAFF.

This sequence joins TRBV5-1 and TRBJ1-1; 8 bases line up with TRBD1. The CDR3 covers 16 residues. Germline-derived CDR1 and CDR2 are SGHRS and YFSETQ. V was clipped by 7 bases and J by 0 bases; unmatched bases: 11. CDR3 residues: CASGVDRVVMNTEAFF. In nucleotides, the CDR3 is TGCGCCAGCGGGGTGGACAGGGTAGTCATGAACACTGAAGCTTTCTTT.

The chain combines TRBV18 with TRBJ1-1, with TRBD1 identical over 9 bases. Germline assignment: CDR1 KGHSH and CDR2 LQKENI. This CDR3 spans 15 amino acids. Trimming removed 2 bases from V and 5 bases from J; junction bases left unmatched: 6. The CDR3 region has the DNA TGTGCCAGCTCACCAAGACAGGGGGTCGGAACTGAAGCTTTCTTT. Amino acids: CASSPRQGVGTEAFF.

About this clone: At one end the junction does not follow the germline gene, possibly because of a read error. This sequence joins TRBV11-3 and TRBJ2-1; D remains unclear. Per the germline V gene, CDR1 is SGHNT and CDR2 is YENEEA. This CDR3 is 15 amino acids long. This CDR3 reads CASSLEGRRLDEQFF. In DNA form, the CDR3 reads TGTGCCAGCAGCCTAGAAGGTCGGCGGCTCGATGAGCAGTTCTTC. Full variable domain (remainder filled in from reference TRBV11-3 and TRBJ2-1): EAGVVQSPRYKIIEKKQPVAFWCNPISGHNTLYWYLQNLGQGPELLIRYENEEAVDDSQLPKDRFSAERLKGVDSTLKIQPAELGDSAVYLCASSLEGRRLDEQFFGPGTRLTVL.

This clone was seen just once. The rearrangement joins TRBV5-4 to TRBJ1-4; 9 positions match TRBD1. The CDR3 contains 15 residues. The V segment lost 4 bases and the J segment 11 bases; nucleotides outside the gene matches: 12. Germline V gene data show CDR1 as SGHNT and CDR2 as YYREEE (reference sequence). Here the CDR3 DNA reads TGTGCCAGCAGCCCAACAGGGGGCATTGGCGAGAAACTGTTTTTT. Residues: CASSPTGGIGEKLFF.

This rearrangement joins TRBV10-3 to TRBJ1-5; D might be TRBD1 (5 bases). Trimming took 4 bases from V and 3 from J, leaving 7 bases between them. The CDR3 is made up of 13 amino acids. Germline assignment: CDR1 ENHRY and CDR2 SYGVKD. CDR3: CAISAGLNQPQHF. Written as DNA, the CDR3 is TGTGCCATCAGTGCAGGGCTCAATCAGCCCCAGCATTTT.

This chain uses TRBV24-1 with TRBJ1-2, with 8 bases that match TRBD1. From germline, CDR1 is KGHDR and CDR2 SFDVKD. After removal of 3 bases from V and 4 bases from J, the junction contained 3 bases not matched to a gene. CDR3 length: 14 residues. In DNA form, the CDR3 reads TGTGCCACCAGTGATCCGGACAGGGCCTATGGCTACACCTTC. This translates into CATSDPDRAYGYTF.